The 24 T cell receptor beta chains given below trace back to one sample, sequenced in a study of technical replicates of blood from a few donors. The method was immunoSEQ multiplex PCR; TCRdb's version includes in-frame clones alone and lacks a portion of them. The sample carries about 15,000 clones, 65% to 85% recorded once. The sequencing sample was made of PBMCs. These receptors all stem from a human donor in good health.

The gene calls are TRBV2 and TRBJ2-3; D may be TRBD1 (7 bases). The V gene's germline CDR1 is SNHLY and CDR2 FYNNEI. Trimming pared 4 bases from V and 5 bases from J, leaving 16 bases between. The CDR3 contains 15 residues. The CDR3 region is CASSGRRGRGDTQYF. CDR3 nucleotide sequence: TGTGCCAGCAGTGGTCGGAGGGGGCGAGGAGATACGCAGTATTTT. The variable domain in full, completed from reference TRBV2 and TRBJ2-3, reads EPEVTQTPSHQVTQMGQEVILRCVPISNHLYFYWYRQILGQKVEFLVSFYNNEISEKSEIFDDQFSVERPDGSNFTLKIRSTKLEDSAMYFCASSGRRGRGDTQYFGPGTRLTVL.

The V call is TRBV2, the J call TRBJ1-3, with a possible D match to TRBD1 (6 bases). Trimming took 3 bases from V and 4 from J, leaving 10 bases between them. CDR1 and CDR2 (germline): SNHLY, FYNNEI. The CDR3 spans 14 residues. DNA of the CDR3: TGTGCCAGCAGTGAGCAGGGGTCCGGAAACACCATATATTTT. Translated: CASSEQGSGNTIYF.

There are a few counts of this clone. The rearrangement uses TRBV2 and TRBJ1-1; possible D gene TRBD1, 5 bases. The CDR3 spans 11 residues. The germline V and J ends were trimmed by 6 bases and 5 bases, with 7 bases remaining between them. Germline V gene data show CDR1 as SNHLY and CDR2 as FYNNEI. Written as DNA, the CDR3 is TGTGCCAGCAGAGGGGAAACTGAAGCTTTCTTT. This gives the protein CASRGETEAFF. Together with reference TRBV2 and TRBJ1-1, the CDR3 gives the full variable domain: EPEVTQTPSHQVTQMGQEVILRCVPISNHLYFYWYRQILGQKVEFLVSFYNNEISEKSEIFDDQFSVERPDGSNFTLKIRSTKLEDSAMYFCASRGETEAFFGQGTRLTVV.

The chain joins TRBV15 to TRBJ2-7, with 7 bases lining up with TRBD2. V trimming: 1 base; J trimming: 0 bases; junction bases outside the gene matches: 6. This CDR3 is 16 amino acids long. CDR1 LNHNV and CDR2 YYDKDF come from the germline V gene (reference sequence). Written as DNA, the CDR3 is TGTGCCACCAGCAGAGGGGGGGGAATCCTCTCCTACGAGCAGTACTTC. This gives the protein CATSRGGGILSYEQYF.

CDR3 bases: TGTGCCAGCTCACCACCCCACGTAGCGGGCCAAGAGACCCAGTACTTC. Amino acid sequence: CASSPPHVAGQETQYF. The chain uses TRBV18 and TRBJ2-5; 7 positions match TRBD2. Germline V CDR1 and CDR2: KGHSH, LQKENI. V dropped 0 bases and J dropped 1; count of bases not matched to a gene: 5. CDR3 length: 16 amino acids.

In DNA, the CDR3 is TGTGCCAGCAGCCATCCGATAGCGGGAGCAGAGACCCAGTACTTC. Translation gives CASSHPIAGAETQYF. The V and J genes are TRBV14 and TRBJ2-5, with TRBD2 identical over 9 bases. This CDR3 spans 15 amino acids. With 3 bases clipped from V and 4 bases from J, the junction kept 6 bases outside the gene matches. CDR1 and CDR2 from the germline V gene are SGHDN and FVKESK.

The rearrangement uses TRBV7-6 and TRBJ2-5; maybe TRBD2 (7 bases). The V and J ends lost 1 base and 5 bases respectively, with 14 bases between them. This CDR3 region has 15 residues. Per the germline V gene, CDR1 is SGHVS and CDR2 is FNYEAQ. The chain's CDR3 is CASSLEGGRDETQYF. The CDR3, as DNA: TGTGCCAGCAGCTTAGAGGGGGGGCGCGATGAGACCCAGTACTTC.

The CDR3: CATTSGLRNTGELFF. The CDR3 DNA sequence: TGTGCCACCACCTCGGGACTACGTAACACCGGGGAGCTGTTTTTT. J is TRBJ2-2 and V is TRBV19; 7 bases are shared with TRBD2. The V gene's germline CDR1 is LNHDA and CDR2 SQIVND (reference sequence). Trimming cost V 10 bases and J 2 bases; bases outside gene matches: 10. The CDR3 is made up of 15 amino acids. Filled out from reference TRBV19 and TRBJ2-2, the complete variable domain reads DGGITQSPKYLFRKEGQNVTLSCEQNLNHDAMYWYRQDPGQGLRLIYYSQIVNDFQKGDIAEGYSVSREKKESFPLTVTSAQKNPTAFYLCATTSGLRNTGELFFGEGSRLTVL.

V and J are TRBV19 and TRBJ1-1; perhaps TRBD1 as D (6 bases). Trimming pared 9 bases from V and 0 bases from J, leaving 17 bases between. The CDR3 runs to 15 residues. Germline CDR1 LNHDA, CDR2 SQIVND (reference sequence). CDR3 nucleotide sequence: TGTGCCAGCCATCGAGCCGGGACATTGAACACTGAAGCTTTCTTT. It encodes CASHRAGTLNTEAFF.

V gene TRBV29-1 combines with J gene TRBJ2-5; a possible D gene is TRBD1 (6 bases). CDR3 length: 16 residues. V was cut by 6 bases and J by 6 bases, with 26 bases left in between. Germline V CDR1 and CDR2: SQVTM, ANQGSEA. CDR3 DNA sequence: TGCAGCGTGGACAGCCAACCGGGACGGAGGCGTCAGACCCAGTACTTC. Its protein product is CSVDSQPGRRRQTQYF.

This clone has a single count. This chain connects TRBV2 to TRBJ2-1; the D gene is possibly TRBD2 (5 bases). The V and J ends lost 6 bases and 0 bases respectively, with 15 bases between them. The germline V gene encodes CDR1 SNHLY and CDR2 FYNNEI. The CDR3 has 16 amino acids. Here the CDR3 reads CASRASWMSSYNEQFF. The CDR3 DNA follows: TGTGCCAGCAGAGCTAGCTGGATGAGCTCCTACAATGAGCAGTTCTTC.

This clone has only a few counts. This rearrangement joins TRBV30 to TRBJ1-1; the D gene is possibly TRBD1 (6 bases). The CDR3 runs to 13 residues. V dropped 4 bases and J dropped 11 bases, with 20 bases sitting between them. Germline V gene lookup returns CDR1 GTSNPN and CDR2 SVGIG (reference sequence). CDR3 bases: TGTGCCTGGACTTTTGGGACACCGGGACGGGCTTTCTTT. Its protein product is CAWTFGTPGRAFF.

This clone was recorded only once. V gene TRBV29-1 combines with J gene TRBJ1-1; no clear D gene. V was pared by 6 bases and J by 11 bases, with 16 bases between. The CDR3 has 11 amino acids. From germline, CDR1 is SQVTM and CDR2 ANQGSEA. Here the CDR3 reads CSVQGWGGAFF. The CDR3 DNA sequence: TGCAGCGTCCAAGGGTGGGGAGGGGCTTTCTTT.

The genes are TRBV5-1 and TRBJ2-1; maybe TRBD1 (6 bases). Trimming left V 2 bases short and J 8 bases short, with 17 bases between. The V gene's germline CDR1 is SGHRS and CDR2 YFSETQ. CDR3 length equals 15 residues. CDR3 bases: TGCGCCAGCAGCTTACAGGGTGAACGAGGCGATGAGCAGTTCTTC. It is translated as CASSLQGERGDEQFF.

This chain links TRBV5-1 with TRBJ2-3, with D tentatively TRBD2 (6 bases). Trimming removed 7 bases from V and 0 bases from J, with 18 bases in between. This CDR3 contains 16 residues. Germline V lookup: CDR1 SGHRS, CDR2 YFSETQ. The CDR3: CASYLTGTPSTDTQYF. The CDR3 coding sequence is TGCGCCAGCTACCTTACCGGGACTCCTAGCACAGATACGCAGTATTTT.

The CDR3 spells CAWSPGSQETQYF. The CDR3 nucleotides are TGTGCCTGGAGTCCAGGCAGCCAAGAGACCCAGTACTTC. The chain recombines TRBV30 with TRBJ2-5; D is unclear. The V and J ends lost 2 bases and 1 base respectively, with 8 bases between them. The germline V gene encodes CDR1 GTSNPN and CDR2 SVGIG (reference sequence). This CDR3 is 13 amino acids long.

J is TRBJ1-2 and V is TRBV18; no definite D call. Germline values: CDR1 KGHSH, CDR2 LQKENI. This CDR3 region has 15 residues. V dropped 3 bases and J dropped 0 bases, with 11 bases sitting between them. DNA for the CDR3: TGTGCCAGCTCACCGCGGGATGCCGCTAACTATGGCTACACCTTC. Translating it yields CASSPRDAANYGYTF. Full variable domain (missing parts from reference TRBV18 and TRBJ1-2): NAGVMQNPRHLVRRRGQEARLRCSPMKGHSHVYWYRQLPEEGLKFMVYLQKENIIDESGMPKERFSAEFPKEGPSILRIQQVVRGDSAAYFCASSPRDAANYGYTFGSGTRLTVV.

The V call is TRBV5-8, the J call TRBJ2-5; D gene uncertain. Trimming cost V 1 base and J 1 base, with 8 bases left between them. The CDR3 is 14 residues long. CDR1 is SGHTS, CDR2 YDEGEE, per germline. This CDR3 reads CASSLYSSQETQYF. The CDR3 nucleotides read TGTGCCAGCAGCTTGTACAGTTCCCAAGAGACCCAGTACTTC.

The rearrangement links TRBV5-6 to TRBJ2-3; the D is unclear. CDR3 length: 15 residues. The germline V and J ends were trimmed by 2 bases and 3 bases, with 13 bases remaining between them. CDR1 and CDR2 from the germline V gene are SGHDT and YYEEEE. This CDR3 reads CASSFRQRQTDTQYF. The CDR3 nucleotides are TGTGCCAGCAGCTTTCGGCAGCGTCAGACAGATACGCAGTATTTT.

In DNA form, the CDR3 reads TGTGCCAGTAGTAGGGCTTACCAAGAGACCCAGTACTTC. Protein sequence: CASSRAYQETQYF. V usage is TRBV19 and J usage is TRBJ2-5; D gene ambiguous. Deletions cut 4 bases from V and 0 bases from J, with 6 bases between. The CDR3 consists of 13 residues. Germline CDR1 is LNHDA and CDR2 is SQIVND (reference sequence).

The rearrangement joins TRBV19 to TRBJ2-2; D possibly corresponds to TRBD1 (6 bases). Germline V gene data show CDR1 as LNHDA and CDR2 as SQIVND (reference sequence). Trimming took 7 bases from V and 2 from J, leaving 17 bases between them. CDR3 length: 16 amino acids. The CDR3 loop reads CASTLQGFGNTGELFF. CDR3 nucleotides: TGTGCCAGTACCCTACAGGGATTCGGAAACACCGGGGAGCTGTTTTTT.

This clone has just one count. The V and J genes are TRBV21-1 and TRBJ2-1; TRBD2 was called by the table and not checked on the DNA. TRBV21-1 is a pseudogene locus. This CDR3 is 17 amino acids long. This chain's CDR3 is CASSVSGRARSGDEQFF. The CDR3 DNA is TGTGCCAGCAGCGTTAGCGGGAGGGCCCGTTCGGGCGATGAGCAGTTCTTC.

This chain links TRBV15 with TRBJ2-5; TRBD2 aligns across 11 bases. The CDR3 totals 16 residues. Germline V gene lookup returns CDR1 LNHNV and CDR2 YYDKDF (reference sequence). The ends lost 0 bases at V and 2 bases at J; junction bases unmatched: 2. The CDR3 region is CATSRDRTSGQETQYF. The CDR3, as DNA: TGTGCCACCAGCAGAGATCGGACTAGCGGGCAAGAGACCCAGTACTTC.

The chain recombines TRBV10-1 with TRBJ1-1; tentative D call: TRBD1 (5 bases). Trimming shortened V by 4 bases and J by 4 bases, and 19 bases separated the two germline ends. Germline V CDR1 and CDR2: WNHNN, SYGVQD (reference sequence). This CDR3 contains 16 residues. The CDR3 DNA reads TGCGCCAGCAGTGTGGGTGACAGCCCTAGGGGCACTGAAGCTTTCTTT. As protein: CASSVGDSPRGTEAFF.